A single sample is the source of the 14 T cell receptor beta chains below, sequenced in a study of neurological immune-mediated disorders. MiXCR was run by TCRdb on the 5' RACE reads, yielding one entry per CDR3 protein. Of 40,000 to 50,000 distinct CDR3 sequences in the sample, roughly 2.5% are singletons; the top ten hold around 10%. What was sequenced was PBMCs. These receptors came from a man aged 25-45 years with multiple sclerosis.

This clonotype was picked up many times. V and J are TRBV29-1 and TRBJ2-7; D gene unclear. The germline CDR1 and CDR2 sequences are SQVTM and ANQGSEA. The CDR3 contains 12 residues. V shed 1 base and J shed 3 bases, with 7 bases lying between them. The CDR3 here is CSVEGEDYEQYF. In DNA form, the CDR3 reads TGCAGCGTTGAAGGGGAAGACTACGAGCAGTACTTC.

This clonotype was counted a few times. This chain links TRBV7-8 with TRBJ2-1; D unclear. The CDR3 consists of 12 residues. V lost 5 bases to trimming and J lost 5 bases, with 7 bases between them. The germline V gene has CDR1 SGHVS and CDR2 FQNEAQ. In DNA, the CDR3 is TGTGCCAGCAGCACGCGGAACAATGAGCAGTTCTTC. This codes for CASSTRNNEQFF.

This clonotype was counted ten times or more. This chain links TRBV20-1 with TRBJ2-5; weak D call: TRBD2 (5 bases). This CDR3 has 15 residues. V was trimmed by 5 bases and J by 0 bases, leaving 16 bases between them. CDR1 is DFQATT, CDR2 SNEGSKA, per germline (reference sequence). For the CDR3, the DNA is TGCAGTGCTCCTAAACTAGGGCAGTACCAAGAGACCCAGTACTTC. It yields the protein CSAPKLGQYQETQYF.

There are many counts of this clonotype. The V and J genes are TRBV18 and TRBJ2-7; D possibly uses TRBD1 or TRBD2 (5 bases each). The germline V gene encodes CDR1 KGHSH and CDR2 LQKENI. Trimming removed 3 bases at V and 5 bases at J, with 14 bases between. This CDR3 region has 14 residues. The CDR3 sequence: CASSPFRDRHEQYF. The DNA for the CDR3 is TGTGCCAGCTCACCCTTCAGGGACCGCCACGAGCAGTACTTC.

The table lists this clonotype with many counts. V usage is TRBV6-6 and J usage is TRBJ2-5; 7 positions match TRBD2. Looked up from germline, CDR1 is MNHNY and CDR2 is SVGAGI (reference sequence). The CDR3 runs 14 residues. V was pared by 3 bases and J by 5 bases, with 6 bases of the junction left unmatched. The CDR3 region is CASSYRAGLETQYF. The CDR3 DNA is TGTGCCAGCAGTTATAGAGCGGGACTGGAGACCCAGTACTTC.

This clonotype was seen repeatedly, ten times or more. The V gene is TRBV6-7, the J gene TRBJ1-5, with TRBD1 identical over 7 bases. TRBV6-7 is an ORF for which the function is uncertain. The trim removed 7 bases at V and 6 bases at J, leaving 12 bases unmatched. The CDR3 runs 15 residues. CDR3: CASIEPGGGGQPQHF. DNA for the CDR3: TGTGCCAGCATCGAACCAGGGGGTGGAGGTCAGCCCCAGCATTTT.

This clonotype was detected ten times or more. This chain's CDR3 is CASPYEQYF. The CDR3 DNA follows: TGCGCCAGCCCCTACGAGCAGTACTTC. This chain links TRBV5-1 with TRBJ2-7; unclear D gene. Germline-derived CDR1 and CDR2 are SGHRS and YFSETQ. With 7 bases removed from V and 2 bases from J, the gap between germline ends came to 1 base. The CDR3 length is 9 residues.

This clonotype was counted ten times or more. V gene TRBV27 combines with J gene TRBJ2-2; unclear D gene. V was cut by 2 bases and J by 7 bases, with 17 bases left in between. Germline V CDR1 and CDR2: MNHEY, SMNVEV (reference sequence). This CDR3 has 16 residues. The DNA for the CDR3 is TGTGCCAGCAGTTTAGACGGCCGCGGTGGGGTCGGGGAGCTGTTTTTT. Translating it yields CASSLDGRGGVGELFF.

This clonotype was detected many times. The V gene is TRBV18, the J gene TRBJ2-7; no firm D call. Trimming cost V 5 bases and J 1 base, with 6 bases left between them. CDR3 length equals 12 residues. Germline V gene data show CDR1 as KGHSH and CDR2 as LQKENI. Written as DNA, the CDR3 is TGTGCCAGCTCAACTATGTCCTACGAGCAGTACTTC. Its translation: CASSTMSYEQYF.

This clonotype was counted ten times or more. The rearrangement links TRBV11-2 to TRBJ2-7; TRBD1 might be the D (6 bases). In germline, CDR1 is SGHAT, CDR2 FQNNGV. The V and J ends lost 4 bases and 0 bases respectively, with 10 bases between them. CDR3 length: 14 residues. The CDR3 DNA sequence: TGTGCCAGCAGCTACGGGACACTCTCCTACGAGCAGTACTTC. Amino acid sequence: CASSYGTLSYEQYF.

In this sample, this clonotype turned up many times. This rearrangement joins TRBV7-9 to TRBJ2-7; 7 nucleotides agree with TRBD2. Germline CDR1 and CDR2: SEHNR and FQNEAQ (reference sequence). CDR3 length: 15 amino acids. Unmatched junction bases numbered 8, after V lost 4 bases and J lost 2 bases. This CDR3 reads CASSSVSGPPYEQYF. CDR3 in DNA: TGTGCCAGCAGCTCGGTTAGCGGGCCACCCTACGAGCAGTACTTC.

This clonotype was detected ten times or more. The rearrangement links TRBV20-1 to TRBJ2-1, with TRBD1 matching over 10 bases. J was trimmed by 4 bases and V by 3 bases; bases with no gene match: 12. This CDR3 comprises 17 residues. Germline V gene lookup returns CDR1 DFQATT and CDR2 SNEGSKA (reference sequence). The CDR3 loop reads CSASPDRGSVLYNEQFF. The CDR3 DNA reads TGCAGTGCTAGTCCGGACAGGGGGTCGGTTCTATACAATGAGCAGTTCTTC.

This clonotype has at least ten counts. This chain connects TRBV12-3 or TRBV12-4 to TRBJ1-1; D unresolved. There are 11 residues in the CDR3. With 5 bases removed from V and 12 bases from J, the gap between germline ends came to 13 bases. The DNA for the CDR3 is TGTGCCAGCAGTCTTAAAACGGAGTCTTTCTTT. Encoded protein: CASSLKTESFF.

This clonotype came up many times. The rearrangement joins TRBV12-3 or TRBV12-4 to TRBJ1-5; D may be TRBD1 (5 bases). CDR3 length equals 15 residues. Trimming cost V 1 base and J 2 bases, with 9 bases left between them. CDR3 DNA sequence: TGTGCCAGCAGTTTAGGGTTACAGGGCAATCAGCCCCAGCATTTT. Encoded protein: CASSLGLQGNQPQHF.